This passage covers 8 T cell receptor beta chains from one sample sequenced in a study of siplizumab effects on memory and regulatory T cells. TCRdb keeps only in-frame clones here, not all; method: immunoSEQ multiplex PCR. This sample carries some 120,000 clones, around 94% of them seen once, and the ten largest clones take roughly 1.5%. The specimen was non-Treg CD4+ T cells sorted from blood. The source is a human donor in good health.

The chain employs TRBV7-2 and TRBJ2-3; 9 bases are a match to TRBD1. Germline trimming cut 7 bases from V and 2 bases from J; bases unmatched to any gene: 10. The CDR3 length is 16 residues. Looked up from germline, CDR1 is SGHTA and CDR2 is FQGNSA. The CDR3 nucleotides are TGTGCCAGCAACCAAGACGACAGGGGGAACACAGATACGCAGTATTTT. Translating gives CASNQDDRGNTDTQYF.

The V call is TRBV10-3, the J call TRBJ2-7; D unclear. V was clipped by 6 bases and J by 9 bases, with 9 bases between them. Germline lookup yields CDR1 ENHRY and CDR2 SYGVKD. This CDR3 has 10 amino acids. CDR3 nucleotides: TGTGCCATCAGCTCTGCTTCGCAGTACTTC. The encoded protein is CAISSASQYF.

This clone appeared once. The chain joins TRBV19 to TRBJ1-5; unclear D gene. Trimming took 5 bases from V and 3 from J, leaving 14 bases between them. CDR1 is LNHDA, CDR2 SQIVND, per germline (reference sequence). This CDR3 region has 15 residues. CDR3 DNA: TGTGCCAGTAGTTTCAGAAGTCTAGCCAATCAGCCCCAGCATTTT. It codes for CASSFRSLANQPQHF.

The V gene is TRBV6-1, the J gene TRBJ1-2; no clear D gene. The CDR3 consists of 15 residues. In germline, CDR1 is MNHNS, CDR2 SASEGT. Trimming removed 0 bases at V and 5 bases at J, with 13 bases between. The CDR3 sequence is CASSEARASRYGYTF. The DNA for the CDR3 is TGTGCCAGCAGTGAAGCGAGGGCTTCGAGGTATGGCTACACCTTC.

This chain connects TRBV19 to TRBJ2-1; 13 bases line up with TRBD2. The CDR3 runs to 15 residues. Germline CDR1 and CDR2: LNHDA and SQIVND (reference sequence). After removal of 11 bases from V and 7 bases from J, the junction contained 11 bases not matched to a gene. In DNA form, the CDR3 reads TGTGCCTGTGCCCAACTAGCGGGAGGGTTAAATGAGCAGTTCTTC. It encodes CACAQLAGGLNEQFF.

The chain combines TRBV14 with TRBJ1-1; D uncertain. CDR3 length equals 14 residues. V lost 3 bases to trimming and J lost 1 base, with 9 bases between them. The germline CDR1 and CDR2 sequences are SGHDN and FVKESK. The CDR3 nucleotides are TGTGCCAGCAGCCATAACGGAGGGAACACTGAAGCTTTCTTT. Protein sequence: CASSHNGGNTEAFF.

This chain links TRBV2 with TRBJ1-1, with D possibly TRBD1 on 5 matching bases. V gave up 3 bases and J gave up 1 base, with 12 bases separating them. This CDR3 has 15 amino acids. Germline values: CDR1 SNHLY, CDR2 FYNNEI. CDR3 DNA sequence: TGTGCCAGCAGTGACGGGGCCAAAGGGAACACTGAAGCTTTCTTT. As protein: CASSDGAKGNTEAFF. Supplemented by reference TRBV2 and TRBJ1-1, the full variable domain reads EPEVTQTPSHQVTQMGQEVILRCVPISNHLYFYWYRQILGQKVEFLVSFYNNEISEKSEIFDDQFSVERPDGSNFTLKIRSTKLEDSAMYFCASSDGAKGNTEAFFGQGTRLTVV.

The chain has TRBV27 and TRBJ2-7; 8 nucleotides align to TRBD1. V shed 6 bases, J shed 4 bases, and the junction held 8 bases outside the gene matches. This CDR3 comprises 14 residues. CDR1 and CDR2 from the germline V gene are MNHEY and SMNVEV (reference sequence). CDR3 sequence: CASSPGTGGYEQYF. The DNA of the CDR3 is TGTGCCAGCAGCCCCGGGACAGGCGGGTACGAGCAGTACTTC.